Shown below are 17 T cell receptor beta chains from a single sample sequenced in a study of T cells after yellow fever vaccination. TCRdb analysed the 5' RACE reads with MiXCR anew, one entry per CDR3 protein. The sample has nearly 550,000 distinct CDR3 sequences; under 25% are singletons. The sample here was PBMCs, taken 15 days after the yellow fever booster vaccination. All receptors derive from a young man who received the YFV17D yellow fever vaccine.

The chain joins TRBV29-1 to TRBJ2-1; D gene ambiguous. This CDR3 comprises 13 residues. V was cut by 5 bases and J by 6 bases, with 14 bases left in between. The germline CDR1 and CDR2 sequences are SQVTM and ANQGSEA. This CDR3 reads CSVSPYSSNEQFF. In DNA, the CDR3 is TGCAGCGTTTCTCCTTATAGCTCCAATGAGCAGTTCTTC.

The CDR3 DNA reads TGTGCCACCGCCTTTAGCGGGAGAAACACCGGGGAGCTGTTTTTT. It yields the protein CATAFSGRNTGELFF. This sequence joins TRBV12-3 or TRBV12-4 and TRBJ2-2, with 9 bases fitting TRBD2. Losses at the gene ends were 10 bases for V and 2 bases for J; bases not matched to a gene: 8. CDR3 length: 15 residues.

There are many counts of this clonotype. This chain connects TRBV2 to TRBJ2-1; D ambiguous. Germline V gives CDR1 SNHLY, CDR2 FYNNEI. The CDR3 is 15 amino acids. With 1 base removed from V and 3 bases from J, the gap between germline ends came to 10 bases. CDR3 region: CASSEGPIYYNEQFF. As DNA, the CDR3 is TGTGCCAGCAGTGAAGGCCCCATCTACTACAATGAGCAGTTCTTC.

This clonotype was observed a few times. The chain links TRBV7-2 to TRBJ2-1; no clear D gene. Germline V gene lookup returns CDR1 SGHTA and CDR2 FQGNSA. This CDR3 is built from 13 residues. V was clipped by 4 bases and J by 7 bases, with 11 bases between them. CDR3 loop: CASSSTPWNEQFF. CDR3 bases: TGTGCCAGCAGCTCAACGCCCTGGAATGAGCAGTTCTTC.

This clonotype was recorded many times. This chain joins TRBV3-1 and TRBJ2-3, with a possible D match to TRBD1 (5 bases). V dropped 4 bases and J dropped 4 bases, with 9 bases sitting between them. The CDR3 totals 13 residues. From germline, CDR1 is LGHDT and CDR2 YNNKEL (reference sequence). DNA of the CDR3: TGTGCCAGCAGCCTGCAGGGCCCAGATACGCAGTATTTT. This encodes CASSLQGPDTQYF.

The chain uses TRBV9 and TRBJ2-7, with TRBD2 matching over 13 bases. Looked up from germline, CDR1 is SGDLS and CDR2 is YYNGEE. The CDR3 is made up of 15 amino acids. The ends lost 0 bases at V and 7 bases at J; junction bases unmatched: 4. Here the CDR3 reads CASSVEPGLAGEQYF. Written as DNA, the CDR3 is TGTGCCAGCAGCGTAGAACCGGGACTAGCGGGAGAGCAGTACTTC.

This clonotype occurred a few times. The genes are TRBV20-1 and TRBJ2-5; tentatively, D is TRBD1 (6 bases). Trimming took 4 bases from V and 4 from J, leaving 10 bases between them. The CDR3 runs 12 residues. Germline V gene sequence: CDR1 DFQATT, CDR2 SNEGSKA (reference sequence). CDR3 sequence: CSAITGRETQYF. The CDR3 region has the DNA TGCAGTGCTATCACAGGGAGAGAGACCCAGTACTTC.

This clonotype came up a few times. V and J are TRBV9 and TRBJ2-1, with D uncertain. This CDR3 spans 14 amino acids. V shed 4 bases and J shed 8 bases, with 16 bases lying between them. The germline V gene has CDR1 SGDLS and CDR2 YYNGEE. As DNA, the CDR3 is TGTGCCAGCAGCCTCGGAAGCCCGTCGGATGAGCAGTTCTTC. Translated: CASSLGSPSDEQFF.

This chain joins TRBV7-6 and TRBJ2-7; tentative D call: TRBD2 (5 bases). The germline CDR1 and CDR2 sequences are SGHVS and FNYEAQ. The CDR3 extends over 16 amino acids. V lost 2 bases and J lost 4, with 18 bases in between. DNA of the CDR3: TGTGCCAGCAGCTTAAGGAGAGCGGCCCCGGGTTACGAGCAGTACTTC. It codes for CASSLRRAAPGYEQYF.

The gene calls are TRBV9 and TRBJ2-5; D is ambiguous. Germline lookup yields CDR1 SGDLS and CDR2 YYNGEE. Trimming took off 4 bases at V and 2 bases at J, with 15 bases between the two ends. This CDR3 spans 15 amino acids. Here the CDR3 DNA reads TGTGCCAGCAGCCCCCATATGGCGGCACAAGAGACCCAGTACTTC. It translates to CASSPHMAAQETQYF.

V and J are TRBV5-5 and TRBJ1-4, with 10 bases identical to TRBD1. Germline CDR1 reads SGHKS; CDR2 reads YYEKEE (reference sequence). The CDR3 is made up of 15 amino acids. With V trimmed by 2 bases and J by 8 bases, 6 bases remained unmatched. The CDR3 bases are TGTGCCAGCAGCTTCGACGGGACAGGGGTAGAAAAACTGTTTTTT. This gives the protein CASSFDGTGVEKLFF. Looking up the rest from reference TRBV5-5 and TRBJ1-4 gives the full variable domain: DAGVTQSPTHLIKTRGQQVTLRCSPISGHKSVSWYQQVLGQGPQFIFQYYEKEERGRGNFPDRFSARQFPNYSSELNVNALLLGDSALYLCASSFDGTGVEKLFFGSGTQLSVL.

This clonotype was observed a few times. This chain joins TRBV20-1 and TRBJ2-5, with D uncertain. This CDR3 is built from 12 residues. Germline V lookup: CDR1 DFQATT, CDR2 SNEGSKA (reference sequence). The ends were cut back, 4 bases at V and 2 bases at J, with 8 bases in the middle. CDR3: CSAKPGQETQYF. The CDR3 coding sequence is TGCAGTGCTAAGCCTGGACAAGAGACCCAGTACTTC.

In its sample, this clonotype was seen many times. The V call is TRBV29-1, the J call TRBJ2-5, with D possibly TRBD2 on 6 matching bases. Trimming cost V 8 bases and J 4 bases, with 14 bases left between them. This CDR3 comprises 12 residues. Germline V gives CDR1 SQVTM, CDR2 ANQGSEA. CDR3 amino acids: CSPFLASETQYF. CDR3 bases: TGCAGCCCCTTCCTAGCGTCAGAGACCCAGTACTTC.

The chain couples TRBV4-3 to TRBJ2-7, with a tentative D call TRBD2 (6 bases). V gave up 1 base and J gave up 2 bases, with 12 bases separating them. The CDR3 totals 15 residues. CDR1 is LGHNA and CDR2 is YSLEER in the germline V gene. CDR3 coding DNA: TGCGCCAGCAGCCAAGTAATTAGCGGAACCTACGAGCAGTACTTC. This sequence encodes CASSQVISGTYEQYF.

This clonotype was picked up one time. This rearrangement joins TRBV7-2 to TRBJ1-4, with D uncertain. The length of the CDR3 is 15 residues. Germline CDR1 is SGHTA and CDR2 is FQGNSA. V shed 1 base and J shed 5 bases, with 11 bases lying between them. The CDR3 DNA reads TGTGCCAGCAGCTTAGGGCAGGTGACAAATGAAAAACTGTTTTTT. Translated, it gives CASSLGQVTNEKLFF.

This clonotype was seen a handful of times. The rearrangement joins TRBV29-1 to TRBJ2-1, with 8 bases aligning to TRBD2. The germline CDR1 and CDR2 sequences are SQVTM and ANQGSEA. The CDR3 spans 13 residues. Losses at the gene ends were 5 bases for V and 6 bases for J; bases not matched to a gene: 6. DNA of the CDR3: TGCAGCGTTCTCGGGAGGGCGGTCAATGAGCAGTTCTTC. Translated: CSVLGRAVNEQFF.

The V and J genes are TRBV5-1 and TRBJ2-7; no reliable D call. The CDR3 totals 13 residues. The ends were cut back, 3 bases at V and 2 bases at J, with 9 bases in the middle. The germline CDR1 and CDR2 sequences are SGHRS and YFSETQ. This CDR3 is CASSSTSTYEQYF. The CDR3, as DNA: TGCGCCAGCAGCTCGACAAGTACCTACGAGCAGTACTTC.